The present T cell receptor (beta chain) was sequenced within a study of blood T cell repertoires in COVID-19. Study information: Sample material is recorded as cDNA or gDNA derived from T cells, B-cell-depleted T cells, or PBMCs.

Trimming stripped 0 bases from V and 6 bases from J, with 15 bases between. Per the germline V gene, CDR1 is SGDLS and CDR2 is YYNGEE. The CDR3 contains 16 residues. How the authors handled the data: The authors estimated nucleated cell counts from reference gene primer amplification. Sequencing was performed with immunoSEQ multiplex PCR; in TCRdb, only in-frame clones are kept and a portion is missing. V, J and clone size derive from that table, while D and trimming were established from the DNA sequence. The sample shows some 99,000 clones, more than 70% of them seen only once. This chain joins TRBV9 and TRBJ2-2, with D possibly being TRBD2 (6 bases). What was sequenced was peripheral blood. This TCR came from a woman in her fifties or sixties in a cohort sampled during active or convalescent COVID-19. CDR3 in amino acids: CASSVGPGDPPGELFF. The CDR3 DNA follows: TGTGCCAGCAGCGTAGGTCCGGGGGATCCCCCCGGGGAGCTGTTTTTT.